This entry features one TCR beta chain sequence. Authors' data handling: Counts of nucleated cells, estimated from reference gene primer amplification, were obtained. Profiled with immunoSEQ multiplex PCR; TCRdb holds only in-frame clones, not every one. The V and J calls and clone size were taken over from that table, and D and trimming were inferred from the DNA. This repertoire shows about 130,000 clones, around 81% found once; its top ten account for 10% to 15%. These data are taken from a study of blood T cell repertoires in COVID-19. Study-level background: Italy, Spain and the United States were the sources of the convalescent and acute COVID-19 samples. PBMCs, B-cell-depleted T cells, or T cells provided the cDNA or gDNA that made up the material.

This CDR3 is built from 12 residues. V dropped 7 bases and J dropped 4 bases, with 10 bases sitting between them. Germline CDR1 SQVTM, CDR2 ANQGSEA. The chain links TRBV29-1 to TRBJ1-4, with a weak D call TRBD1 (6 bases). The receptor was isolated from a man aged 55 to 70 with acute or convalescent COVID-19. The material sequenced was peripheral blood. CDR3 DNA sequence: TGCAGCGCAGGGGACAATAATGAAAAACTGTTTTTT. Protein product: CSAGDNNEKLFF.